Below, 13 T cell receptor beta chains from the same sample are listed, as sequenced in a study of blood T cell repertoires in COVID-19. The repertoire was sequenced with immunoSEQ multiplex PCR; TCRdb's copy has only in-frame clones and lacks some. The sample holds approximately 220,000 clones, about 80% seen once. The sequenced material came from PBMCs or T cells enriched from blood (not recorded which). The receptor set was obtained from a woman between 45 and 60 years old who had been exposed to COVID-19.

The chain uses TRBV2 and TRBJ1-3; 7 bases match TRBD1. After removal of 7 bases from V and 0 bases from J, the junction contained 3 bases not matched to a gene. Germline CDR1 is SNHLY and CDR2 is FYNNEI. The CDR3 loop spans 14 amino acids. CDR3 loop: CASTGQISGNTIYF. DNA for the CDR3: TGTGCCAGCACGGGACAGATCTCTGGAAACACCATATATTTT.

The chain employs TRBV2 and TRBJ1-5; D uncertain. CDR1 is SNHLY, CDR2 FYNNEI, per germline. This CDR3 contains 13 residues. V was clipped by 2 bases and J by 5 bases, with 7 bases between them. Here the CDR3 DNA reads TGTGCCAGCAGTGAAAATACGGATCAGCCCCAGCATTTT. It translates to CASSENTDQPQHF.

The chain joins TRBV7-9 to TRBJ1-2; possible D gene TRBD1, 5 bases. Trimming shortened V by 4 bases and J by 4 bases, and 19 bases separated the two germline ends. Germline V gene sequence: CDR1 SEHNR, CDR2 FQNEAQ (reference sequence). The CDR3 runs to 16 residues. The CDR3 nucleotides read TGTGCCAGCAGCTCCTACAGGTCATGGGATATCTATGGCTACACCTTC. This sequence encodes CASSSYRSWDIYGYTF.

This chain uses TRBV11-2 with TRBJ2-7; TRBD1 agrees at 9 bases. After removal of 3 bases from V and 3 bases from J, the junction contained 9 bases not matched to a gene. The CDR3 contains 16 residues. CDR1 and CDR2 from the germline V gene are SGHAT and FQNNGV. CDR3 residues: CASSFSAGTGYYEQYF. CDR3 nucleotides: TGTGCCAGCAGCTTTTCGGCCGGGACAGGGTACTACGAGCAGTACTTC.

The sample holds a few counts of this clone. The gene calls are TRBV7-9 and TRBJ1-1, with TRBD1 identical over 9 bases. From germline, CDR1 is SEHNR and CDR2 FQNEAQ (reference sequence). This CDR3 region has 15 residues. V was clipped by 4 bases and J by 4 bases; unmatched bases: 7. Here the CDR3 DNA reads TGTGCCAGCAGCTCAAGGACAGGGGAGGCCACTGAAGCTTTCTTT. Its protein is CASSSRTGEATEAFF.

The gene calls are TRBV6-2 or TRBV6-3 and TRBJ1-1; TRBD1 matches at 9 bases. The CDR3 extends over 15 amino acids. Germline CDR1 reads MNHEY; CDR2 reads SVGEGT. The trim removed 5 bases at V and 4 bases at J, leaving 8 bases unmatched. For the CDR3, the DNA is TGTGCCAGCAGTGACCGGGACAGGGTGGTCACTGAAGCTTTCTTT. Translating gives CASSDRDRVVTEAFF.

The chain joins TRBV25-1 to TRBJ2-3, with a weak D call TRBD2 (5 bases). V was cut by 4 bases and J by 4 bases, with 21 bases left in between. The V gene's germline CDR1 is MGHDK and CDR2 SYGVNS. This CDR3 region has 17 residues. The chain's CDR3 is CASSGIPGYQWADTQYF. CDR3 sequence (DNA): TGTGCCAGCAGTGGGATACCGGGATATCAGTGGGCAGATACGCAGTATTTT.

The chain uses TRBV7-9 and TRBJ1-1; unclear D gene. The V end lost 6 bases, the J end lost 2 bases, and 4 bases lay between the germline ends. The V gene's germline CDR1 is SEHNR and CDR2 FQNEAQ (reference sequence). This CDR3 spans 11 amino acids. CDR3 protein: CASSKNTEAFF. CDR3 DNA: TGTGCCAGCAGTAAAAACACTGAAGCTTTCTTT.

In its sample, this clone was seen once. The chain has TRBV29-1 and TRBJ1-2; no reliable D call. V was shortened by 2 bases and J by 4 bases, with 5 bases between the two germline ends. The germline V gene has CDR1 SQVTM and CDR2 ANQGSEA. The CDR3 loop spans 11 amino acids. CDR3 amino acids: CSVEQVYGYTF. Written as DNA, the CDR3 is TGCAGCGTTGAACAGGTCTATGGCTACACCTTC. The full variable domain, rest sourced from reference TRBV29-1 and TRBJ1-2, is SAVISQKPSRDICQRGTSLTIQCQVDSQVTMMFWYRQQPGQSLTLIATANQGSEATYESGFVIDKFPISRPNLTFSTLTVSNMSPEDSSIYLCSVEQVYGYTFGSGTRLTVV.

The chain has TRBV2 and TRBJ2-3; the match to TRBD1 covers 8 bases. The germline V gene encodes CDR1 SNHLY and CDR2 FYNNEI. Losses at the gene ends were 6 bases for V and 3 bases for J; bases not matched to a gene: 5. The CDR3 extends over 14 amino acids. The CDR3 region is CASSIGQGTDTQYF. The CDR3 DNA is TGTGCCAGCAGCATTGGACAGGGAACAGATACGCAGTATTTT.

Ten or more counts support this clone. The J gene is TRBJ2-2, the V gene TRBV2; the match to TRBD1 covers 7 bases. Germline CDR1 is SNHLY and CDR2 is FYNNEI. V trimming: 10 bases; J trimming: 5 bases; junction bases outside the gene matches: 10. CDR3 size: 14 residues. CDR3 loop: CATGTVRQTGELFF. In nucleotides, the CDR3 is TGTGCCACAGGGACAGTGCGCCAAACCGGGGAGCTGTTTTTT.

This chain connects TRBV7-2 to TRBJ2-7, with 8 bases aligning to TRBD2. The CDR3 loop spans 15 amino acids. Germline CDR1 and CDR2: SGHTA and FQGNSA. Germline trimming cut 2 bases from V and 2 bases from J; bases unmatched to any gene: 5. CDR3 in DNA: TGTGCCAGCAGCTTATCGGGGGGGGCTCCCTACGAGCAGTACTTC. Translating it yields CASSLSGGAPYEQYF.

This chain connects TRBV21-1 to TRBJ2-5; the D segment call TRBD1 is taken from the table without a DNA check. TRBV21-1 is labeled a pseudogene. The length of the CDR3 is 15 residues. CDR3 sequence reads: CASSTSTSTEETQYF. The CDR3 DNA reads TGTGCCAGCAGCACCTCCACCTCGACAGAAGAGACCCAGTACTTC.